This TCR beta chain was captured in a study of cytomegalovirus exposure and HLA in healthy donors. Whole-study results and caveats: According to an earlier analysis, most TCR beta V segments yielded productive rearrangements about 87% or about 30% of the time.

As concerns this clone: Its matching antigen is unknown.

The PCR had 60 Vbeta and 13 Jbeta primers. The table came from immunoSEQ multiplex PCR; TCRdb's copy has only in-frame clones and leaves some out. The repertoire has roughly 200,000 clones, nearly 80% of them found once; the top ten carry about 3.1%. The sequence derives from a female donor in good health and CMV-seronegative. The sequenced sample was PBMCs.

CDR3 sequence: CASTPTVAGDLNEQFF. As DNA, the CDR3 is TGTGCCAGCACCCCGACGGTAGCGGGGGACCTCAATGAGCAGTTCTTC. The V and J genes are TRBV9 and TRBJ2-1; 9 bases agree with TRBD2. The length of the CDR3 is 16 residues. The trim removed 6 bases at V and 6 bases at J, leaving 13 bases unmatched. Germline V gene data show CDR1 as SGDLS and CDR2 as YYNGEE.